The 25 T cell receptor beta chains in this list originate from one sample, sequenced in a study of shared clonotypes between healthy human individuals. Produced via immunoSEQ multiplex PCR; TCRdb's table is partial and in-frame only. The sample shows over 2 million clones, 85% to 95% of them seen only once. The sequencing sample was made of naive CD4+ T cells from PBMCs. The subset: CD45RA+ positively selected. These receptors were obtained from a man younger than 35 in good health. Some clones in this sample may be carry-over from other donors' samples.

The CDR3 here is CASRDFPTYEQYF. The CDR3 region has the DNA TGTGCCAGCAGGGACTTCCCCACCTACGAGCAGTACTTC. The chain carries TRBV6-5 and TRBJ2-7, with a weak D call TRBD2 (5 bases). Trimming removed 6 bases from V and 2 bases from J, with 11 bases in between. CDR1 and CDR2 (germline): MNHEY, SVGAGI. The CDR3 loop spans 13 amino acids.

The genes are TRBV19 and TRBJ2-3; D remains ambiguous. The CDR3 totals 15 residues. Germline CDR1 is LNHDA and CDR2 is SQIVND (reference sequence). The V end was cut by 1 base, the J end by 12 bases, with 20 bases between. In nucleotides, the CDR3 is TGTGCCAGTAGTATAGGCGCAGGTCTCGGACCCACCCAGTATTTT. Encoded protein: CASSIGAGLGPTQYF. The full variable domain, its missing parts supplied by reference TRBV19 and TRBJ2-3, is DGGITQSPKYLFRKEGQNVTLSCEQNLNHDAMYWYRQDPGQGLRLIYYSQIVNDFQKGDIAEGYSVSREKKESFPLTVTSAQKNPTAFYLCASSIGAGLGPTQYFGPGTRLTVL.

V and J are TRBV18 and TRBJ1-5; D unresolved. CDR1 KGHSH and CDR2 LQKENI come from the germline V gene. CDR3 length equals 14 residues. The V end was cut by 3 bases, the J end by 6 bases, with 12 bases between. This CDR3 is CASSPWEVGQPQHF. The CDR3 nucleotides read TGTGCCAGCTCACCTTGGGAGGTGGGTCAGCCCCAGCATTTT.

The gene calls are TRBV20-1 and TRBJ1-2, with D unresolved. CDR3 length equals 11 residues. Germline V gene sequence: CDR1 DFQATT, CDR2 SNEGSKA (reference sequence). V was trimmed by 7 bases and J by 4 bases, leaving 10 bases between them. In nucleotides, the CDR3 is TGCAGTGGTTCGGGAGGCTATGGCTACACCTTC. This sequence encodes CSGSGGYGYTF.

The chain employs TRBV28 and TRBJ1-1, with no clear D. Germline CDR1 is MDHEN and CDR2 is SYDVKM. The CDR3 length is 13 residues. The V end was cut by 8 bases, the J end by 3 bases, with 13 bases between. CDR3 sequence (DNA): TGTGCCAGCGCCCCGGGGAGGTACACTGAAGCTTTCTTT. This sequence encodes CASAPGRYTEAFF.

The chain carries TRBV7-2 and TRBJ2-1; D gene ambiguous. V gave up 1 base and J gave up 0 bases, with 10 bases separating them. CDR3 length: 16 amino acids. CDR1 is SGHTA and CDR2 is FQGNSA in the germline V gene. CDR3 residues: CASSLVWDSSYNEQFF. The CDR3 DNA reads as TGTGCCAGCAGCTTAGTATGGGATAGCTCCTACAATGAGCAGTTCTTC.

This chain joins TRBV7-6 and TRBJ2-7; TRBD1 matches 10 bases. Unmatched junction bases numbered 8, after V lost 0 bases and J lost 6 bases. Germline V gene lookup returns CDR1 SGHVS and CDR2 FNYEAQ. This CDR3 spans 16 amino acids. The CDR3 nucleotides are TGTGCCAGCAGCTTAGCGCGGGGACAGGGGCAATTCGAGCAGTACTTC. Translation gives CASSLARGQGQFEQYF.

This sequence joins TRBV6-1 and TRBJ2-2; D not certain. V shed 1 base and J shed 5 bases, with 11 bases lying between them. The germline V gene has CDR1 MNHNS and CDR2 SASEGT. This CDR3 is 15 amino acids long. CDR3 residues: CASSEVRPSTGELFF. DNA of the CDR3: TGTGCCAGCAGTGAAGTTCGACCATCGACCGGGGAGCTGTTTTTT.

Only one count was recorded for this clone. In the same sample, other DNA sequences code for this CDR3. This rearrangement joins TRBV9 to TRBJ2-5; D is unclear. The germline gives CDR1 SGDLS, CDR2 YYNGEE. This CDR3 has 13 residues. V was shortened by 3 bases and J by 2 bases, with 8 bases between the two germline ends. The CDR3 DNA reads TGTGCCAGCAGCGCGACCTCGCAAGAGACCCAGTACTTC. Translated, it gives CASSATSQETQYF.

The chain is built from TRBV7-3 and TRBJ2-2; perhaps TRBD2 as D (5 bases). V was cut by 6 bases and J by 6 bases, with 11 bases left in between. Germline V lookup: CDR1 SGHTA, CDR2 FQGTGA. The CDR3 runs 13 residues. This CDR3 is CASSPARAGELFF. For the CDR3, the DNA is TGTGCCAGCAGTCCCGCGAGGGCCGGGGAGCTGTTTTTT.

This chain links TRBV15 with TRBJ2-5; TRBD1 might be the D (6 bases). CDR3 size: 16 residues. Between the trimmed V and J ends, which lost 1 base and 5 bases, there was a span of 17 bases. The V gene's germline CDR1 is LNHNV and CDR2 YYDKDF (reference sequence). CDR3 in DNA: TGTGCCACCAGCAGAGGGTTGTCAGGGGCTGGGGAGACCCAGTACTTC. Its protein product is CATSRGLSGAGETQYF. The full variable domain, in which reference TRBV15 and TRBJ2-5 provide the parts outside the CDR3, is DAMVIQNPRYQVTQFGKPVTLSCSQTLNHNVMYWYQQKSSQAPKLLFHYYDKDFNNEADTPDNFQSRRPNTSFCFLDIRSPGLGDTAMYLCATSRGLSGAGETQYFGPGTRLLVL.

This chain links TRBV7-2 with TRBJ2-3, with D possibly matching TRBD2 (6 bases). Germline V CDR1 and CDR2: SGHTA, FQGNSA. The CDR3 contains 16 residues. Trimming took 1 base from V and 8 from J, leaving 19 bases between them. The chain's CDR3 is CASSLVGGRVPPTQYF. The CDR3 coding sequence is TGTGCCAGCAGCTTAGTCGGAGGGCGGGTCCCCCCTACGCAGTATTTT.

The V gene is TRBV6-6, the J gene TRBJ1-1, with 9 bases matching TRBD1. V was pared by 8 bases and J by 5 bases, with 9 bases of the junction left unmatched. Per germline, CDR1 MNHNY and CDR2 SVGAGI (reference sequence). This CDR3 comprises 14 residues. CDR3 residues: CASCSQGAPTEAFF. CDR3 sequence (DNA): TGTGCCAGCTGCTCACAGGGGGCCCCGACTGAAGCTTTCTTT.

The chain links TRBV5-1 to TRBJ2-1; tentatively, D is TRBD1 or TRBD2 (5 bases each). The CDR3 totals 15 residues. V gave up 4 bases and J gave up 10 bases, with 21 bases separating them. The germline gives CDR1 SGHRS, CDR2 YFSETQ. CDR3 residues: CASSGDGEPGEEQFF. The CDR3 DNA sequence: TGCGCCAGCAGCGGGGACGGTGAGCCGGGCGAGGAGCAGTTCTTC.

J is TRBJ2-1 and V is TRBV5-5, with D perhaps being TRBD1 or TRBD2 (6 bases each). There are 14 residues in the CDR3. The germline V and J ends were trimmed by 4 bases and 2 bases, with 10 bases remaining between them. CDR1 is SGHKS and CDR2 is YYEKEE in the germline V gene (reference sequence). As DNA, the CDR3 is TGTGCCAGCAGCACCGGGGGCACCTACAATGAGCAGTTCTTC. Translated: CASSTGGTYNEQFF.

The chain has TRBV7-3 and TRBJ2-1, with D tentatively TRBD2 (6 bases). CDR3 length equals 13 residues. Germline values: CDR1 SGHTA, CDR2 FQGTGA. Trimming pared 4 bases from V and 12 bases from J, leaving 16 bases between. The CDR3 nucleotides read TGTGCCAGCAGCTCCAAAGGAGCGGGTGGGCAGTTCTTC. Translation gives CASSSKGAGGQFF.

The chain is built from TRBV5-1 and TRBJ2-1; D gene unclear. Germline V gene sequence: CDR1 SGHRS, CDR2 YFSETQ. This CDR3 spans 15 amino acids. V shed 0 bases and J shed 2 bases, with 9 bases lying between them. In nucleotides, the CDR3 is TGCGCCAGCAGCTTGGAGAGTTCCCCCTACAATGAGCAGTTCTTC. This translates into CASSLESSPYNEQFF. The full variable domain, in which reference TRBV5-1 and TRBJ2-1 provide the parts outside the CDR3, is KAGVTQTPRYLIKTRGQQVTLSCSPISGHRSVSWYQQTPGQGLQFLFEYFSETQRNKGNFPGRFSGRQFSNSRSEMNVSTLELGDSALYLCASSLESSPYNEQFFGPGTRLTVL.

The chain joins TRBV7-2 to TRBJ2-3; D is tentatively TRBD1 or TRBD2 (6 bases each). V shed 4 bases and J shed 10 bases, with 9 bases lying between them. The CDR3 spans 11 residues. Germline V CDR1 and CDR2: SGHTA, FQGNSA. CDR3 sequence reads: CASSSRGAQYF. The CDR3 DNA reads TGTGCCAGCAGCTCGAGGGGGGCGCAGTATTTT.

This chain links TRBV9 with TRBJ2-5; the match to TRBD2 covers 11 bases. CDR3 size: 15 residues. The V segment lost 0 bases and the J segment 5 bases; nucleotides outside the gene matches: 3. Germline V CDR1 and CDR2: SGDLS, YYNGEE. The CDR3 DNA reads TGTGCCAGCAGCGTAGTAGCGGGAGGGTGGGAGACCCAGTACTTC. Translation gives CASSVVAGGWETQYF.

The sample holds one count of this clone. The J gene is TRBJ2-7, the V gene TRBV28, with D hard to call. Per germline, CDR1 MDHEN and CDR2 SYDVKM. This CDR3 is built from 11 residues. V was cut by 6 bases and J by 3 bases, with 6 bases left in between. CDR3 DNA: TGTGCCAGCAGGTGGGACTACGAGCAGTACTTC. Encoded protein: CASRWDYEQYF.

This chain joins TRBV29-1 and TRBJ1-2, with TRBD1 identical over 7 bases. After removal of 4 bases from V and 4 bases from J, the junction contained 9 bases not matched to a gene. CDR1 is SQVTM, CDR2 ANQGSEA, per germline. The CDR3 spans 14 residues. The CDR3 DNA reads TGCAGCGTTGCGCCACTACAGGGGACCTATGGCTACACCTTC. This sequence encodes CSVAPLQGTYGYTF.

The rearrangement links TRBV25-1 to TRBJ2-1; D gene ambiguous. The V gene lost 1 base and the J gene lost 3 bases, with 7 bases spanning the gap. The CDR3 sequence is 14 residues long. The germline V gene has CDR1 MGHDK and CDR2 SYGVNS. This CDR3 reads CASSELGSYNEQFF. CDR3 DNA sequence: TGTGCCAGCAGTGAATTGGGCAGCTACAATGAGCAGTTCTTC.

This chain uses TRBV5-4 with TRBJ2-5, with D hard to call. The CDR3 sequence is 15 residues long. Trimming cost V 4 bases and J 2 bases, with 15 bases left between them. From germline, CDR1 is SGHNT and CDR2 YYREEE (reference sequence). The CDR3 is CASSLPGLEQETQYF. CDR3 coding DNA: TGTGCCAGCAGCCTACCGGGTCTTGAACAAGAGACCCAGTACTTC.

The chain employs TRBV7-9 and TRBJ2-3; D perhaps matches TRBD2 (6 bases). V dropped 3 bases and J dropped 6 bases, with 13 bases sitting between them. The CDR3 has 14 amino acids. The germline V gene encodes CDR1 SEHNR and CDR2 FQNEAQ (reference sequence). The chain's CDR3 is CASSFSGPGDTQYF. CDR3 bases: TGTGCCAGCAGCTTCAGCGGGCCAGGGGATACGCAGTATTTT.

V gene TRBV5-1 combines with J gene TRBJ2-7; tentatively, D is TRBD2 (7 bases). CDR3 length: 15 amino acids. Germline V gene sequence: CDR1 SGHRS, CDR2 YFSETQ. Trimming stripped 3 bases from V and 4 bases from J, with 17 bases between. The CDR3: CASSWGGGSSYEQYF. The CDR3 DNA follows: TGCGCCAGCAGCTGGGGAGGGGGAAGTTCATACGAGCAGTACTTC.